The source of this T cell receptor beta chain is a study of Graves' ophthalmopathy and Graves' hyperthyroidism. Study-level points and caveats: The model reached approximately 67% sensitivity and 72.22% specificity for predicting ophthalmopathy progression.

Trimming took 3 bases from V and 7 from J, leaving 15 bases between them. The CDR3 runs to 14 residues. Per germline, CDR1 SGHTA and CDR2 FQGNSA. The sequenced template was RNA, covering the TCR beta CDR3 region. A first-round RT-PCR used HTBI primers, followed by a second-round multiplex PCR. TCRdb analysed the multiplex PCR reads with MiXCR anew, one entry per CDR3 protein. There are approximately 540,000 distinct CDR3 sequences in the sample; under 40% occur only once, and approximately 4.1% lies in the top ten. Details on this clonotype: Its antigen is not known. Given a much more abundant clone one base away, this may be a read error.

The rearrangement uses TRBV7-2 and TRBJ1-2, with D perhaps TRBD1 (5 bases). The specimen sequenced was peripheral blood or thyroid tissue (not recorded which). This sequence was found in an adult man with Graves' hyperthyroidism. CDR3 DNA sequence: TGTGCCAGCAGCTTTGGCAGGGTGGTCAGTGGCTACACCTTC. Its translation is CASSFGRVVSGYTF.